One sample yielded the 10 T cell receptor beta chains listed below, sequenced in a study of blood T cells in healthy people across ages. For the second PCR, which ran for about 6 to 12 cycles, a sample-barcoded 5' primer and a J-beta primer mix were used. Via MiXCR, TCRdb re-called the 5' RACE reads, giving one row per CDR3 protein. This sample has 800,000 or so distinct CDR3 sequences, with 62% found just once. The sequencing input was blood. The receptors were sampled from a man aged 25-45 years in good health.

This CDR3 is CASSQDTGWGQDPQHF. CDR3 DNA sequence: TGCGCCAGCAGCCAAGATACAGGGTGGGGTCAGGATCCCCAGCATTTT. The V gene is TRBV4-3, the J gene TRBJ1-5, with D possibly being TRBD1 (6 bases). The CDR3 has 16 residues. Trimming cost V 0 bases and J 10 bases, with 19 bases left between them. Germline V gene sequence: CDR1 LGHNA, CDR2 YSLEER.

This chain uses TRBV4-2 with TRBJ2-5, with 8 bases identical to TRBD2. CDR1 and CDR2 from the germline V gene are LGHNA and YNFKEQ. V dropped 3 bases and J dropped 5; count of bases not matched to a gene: 8. The CDR3 is made up of 15 amino acids. The CDR3 region is CASSHLAGGRETQYF. CDR3 bases: TGTGCCAGCAGCCACTTGGCGGGGGGACGGGAGACCCAGTACTTC.

V is TRBV7-2 and J is TRBJ1-2; D call uncertain. CDR3 size: 16 residues. In germline, CDR1 is SGHTA, CDR2 FQGNSA. Between the trimmed V and J ends, which lost 1 base and 0 bases, there was a span of 12 bases. CDR3 residues: CASSLVVTDANYGYTF. DNA for the CDR3: TGTGCCAGCAGCTTAGTCGTGACGGACGCTAACTATGGCTACACCTTC.

The chain joins TRBV7-3 to TRBJ1-2; 8 nucleotides line up with TRBD1. V shed 5 bases, J shed 6 bases, and the junction held 17 bases outside the gene matches. Germline values: CDR1 SGHTA, CDR2 FQGTGA. The CDR3 is 17 amino acids. In DNA form, the CDR3 reads TGTGCCAGCAGCCTCGGAGGGACAGGCCCCTTAGTGGATGGCTACACCTTC. This sequence encodes CASSLGGTGPLVDGYTF.

V and J are TRBV20-1 and TRBJ2-7; 7 positions match TRBD1. Germline loops: CDR1 DFQATT, CDR2 SNEGSKA (reference sequence). Trimming took 5 bases from V and 4 from J; bases not matched to a gene: 8. The CDR3 contains 13 residues. DNA for the CDR3: TGCAGTGCTGCCGACAGGGCCGGATACGAGCAGTACTTC. This translates into CSAADRAGYEQYF.

V is TRBV11-2 and J is TRBJ2-1; 16 nucleotides match TRBD2. The V gene's germline CDR1 is SGHAT and CDR2 FQNNGV. J gave up 6 bases and V 1 base, and 3 bases lay outside the gene matches. This CDR3 comprises 17 residues. The CDR3 spells CASSLVGLAGGLNEQFF. The CDR3 DNA is TGTGCCAGCAGCTTAGTGGGACTAGCGGGGGGGCTCAATGAGCAGTTCTTC.

This sequence joins TRBV10-2 and TRBJ2-7; D uncertain. CDR3 length: 13 amino acids. Looked up from germline, CDR1 is WSHSY and CDR2 is SAAADI. Trimming removed 6 bases at V and 0 bases at J, with 9 bases between. The CDR3 reads CASRSTYSYEQYF. CDR3 DNA: TGCGCCAGCAGGTCGACTTACTCCTACGAGCAGTACTTC.

The V and J genes are TRBV3-1 and TRBJ2-7; 9 bases line up with TRBD1. Germline CDR1 is LGHDT and CDR2 is YNNKEL (reference sequence). The CDR3 has 15 residues. With 6 bases clipped from V and 2 bases from J, the junction kept 8 bases outside the gene matches. The DNA of the CDR3 is TGTGCCAGCAGGATGACCGGGACAGGGACCTACGAGCAGTACTTC. Protein sequence: CASRMTGTGTYEQYF.

The chain uses TRBV3-1 and TRBJ2-1; no firm D call. The CDR3 has 13 amino acids. V lost 5 bases, J lost 9 bases, and 14 bases lay in between. Germline CDR1 and CDR2: LGHDT and YNNKEL (reference sequence). Here the CDR3 reads CASSFRSDGEQFF. For the CDR3, the DNA is TGTGCCAGCAGCTTTAGGTCCGACGGTGAGCAGTTCTTC.

This chain links TRBV29-1 with TRBJ2-5; weak D call: TRBD1 (6 bases). The CDR3 spans 12 residues. Germline V gene data show CDR1 as SQVTM and CDR2 as ANQGSEA. V dropped 4 bases and J dropped 4 bases, with 10 bases sitting between them. The CDR3: CSVVRGTETQYF. The CDR3 region has the DNA TGCAGCGTTGTGAGGGGGACAGAGACCCAGTACTTC.